These 20 T cell receptor beta chains share one sample of origin, sequenced in a study of control samples from healthy donors and cancer patients. TCRdb keeps only in-frame clones here, not all; method: immunoSEQ multiplex PCR. The data contain over 100,000 clones, around nine tenths of them seen just once; the ten biggest clones take up 5.5%. Sample: blood. The receptors stem from a man between 18 and 35 years old in good health.

This clone appeared once. The chain couples TRBV10-1 to TRBJ1-2; D not resolved. Germline lookup yields CDR1 WNHNN and CDR2 SYGVQD (reference sequence). Trimming left V 3 bases short and J 1 base short, with 6 bases between. CDR3 length: 13 residues. The CDR3 sequence is CASSDASNYGYTF. The CDR3 DNA is TGCGCCAGCAGTGATGCCAGTAACTATGGCTACACCTTC.

The CDR3 DNA reads as TGTGCCAGCAGACTCAGGGAACACTATAATTCACCCCTCCACTTT. Its protein product is CASRLREHYNSPLHF. The V gene is TRBV6-5, the J gene TRBJ1-6, with D possibly TRBD1 on 5 matching bases. The V and J ends lost 6 bases and 3 bases respectively, with 12 bases between them. The CDR3 runs 15 residues. CDR1 MNHEY and CDR2 SVGAGI come from the germline V gene.

The gene calls are TRBV28 and TRBJ2-1; 8 bases are a match to TRBD2. The germline CDR1 and CDR2 sequences are MDHEN and SYDVKM. J was trimmed by 10 bases and V by 4 bases; bases with no gene match: 12. The CDR3 length is 15 residues. The CDR3 DNA sequence: TGTGCCAGCAGTTCAGGGACTAGGGCTCATCGGGAGCAGTTCTTC. It translates to CASSSGTRAHREQFF. Supplemented by reference TRBV28 and TRBJ2-1, the full variable domain reads DVKVTQSSRYLVKRTGEKVFLECVQDMDHENMFWYRQDPGLGLRLIYFSYDVKMKEKGDIPEGYSVSREKKERFSLILESASTNQTSMYLCASSSGTRAHREQFFGPGTRLTVL.

This sequence joins TRBV5-6 and TRBJ1-3; no clear D gene. Germline values: CDR1 SGHDT, CDR2 YYEEEE. This CDR3 has 15 residues. V was cut by 2 bases and J by 0 bases, with 9 bases left in between. The CDR3 bases are TGTGCCAGCAGCTTTGGGAGTCTCTCTGGAAACACCATATATTTT. It translates to CASSFGSLSGNTIYF.

This clone appeared once. The chain is built from TRBV28 and TRBJ2-5, with 8 bases fitting TRBD1. This CDR3 contains 13 residues. V was clipped by 5 bases and J by 6 bases; unmatched bases: 5. Germline CDR1 reads MDHEN; CDR2 reads SYDVKM. The CDR3 DNA reads TGTGCCAGCAGTAGCCGACAGGGGAAGACCCAGTACTTC. Translating gives CASSSRQGKTQYF.

The V and J genes are TRBV5-1 and TRBJ2-5, with 13 bases identical to TRBD2. Germline CDR1 reads SGHRS; CDR2 reads YFSETQ. The CDR3 length is 14 residues. J was trimmed by 5 bases and V by 5 bases; bases with no gene match: 3. For the CDR3, the DNA is TGCGCCAGCAGACTAGCGGGGGGGCGTGAGACCCAGTACTTC. It encodes CASRLAGGRETQYF. The full variable domain, with the rest looked up from reference TRBV5-1 and TRBJ2-5, is KAGVTQTPRYLIKTRGQQVTLSCSPISGHRSVSWYQQTPGQGLQFLFEYFSETQRNKGNFPGRFSGRQFSNSRSEMNVSTLELGDSALYLCASRLAGGRETQYFGPGTRLLVL.

The chain links TRBV7-2 to TRBJ2-7; a weak D match, TRBD2 (6 bases). In germline, CDR1 is SGHTA, CDR2 FQGNSA. V dropped 1 base and J dropped 6 bases, with 10 bases sitting between them. CDR3 size: 13 residues. This chain's CDR3 is CASSLVGGVEQYF. In nucleotides, the CDR3 is TGTGCCAGCAGCTTAGTCGGAGGGGTCGAGCAGTACTTC.

V and J are TRBV15 and TRBJ1-1; 7 positions match TRBD1. CDR3 length equals 15 residues. V lost 4 bases to trimming and J lost 0 bases; unmatched junction nucleotides: 5. CDR1 is LNHNV and CDR2 is YYDKDF in the germline V gene (reference sequence). The CDR3 region has the DNA TGTGCCACCAGCACACAGGGGACCTTGAACACTGAAGCTTTCTTT. Encoded protein: CATSTQGTLNTEAFF. The variable domain in full, completed from reference TRBV15 and TRBJ1-1, reads DAMVIQNPRYQVTQFGKPVTLSCSQTLNHNVMYWYQQKSSQAPKLLFHYYDKDFNNEADTPDNFQSRRPNTSFCFLDIRSPGLGDTAMYLCATSTQGTLNTEAFFGQGTRLTVV.

The chain couples TRBV2 to TRBJ2-5; TRBD1 matches at 10 bases. The ends lost 10 bases at V and 5 bases at J; junction bases unmatched: 4. Germline V gene sequence: CDR1 SNHLY, CDR2 FYNNEI. The CDR3 is made up of 12 amino acids. In nucleotides, the CDR3 is TGTGCCACGACAGGGGGCACGGAGACCCAGTACTTC. Translated, it gives CATTGGTETQYF.

The genes are TRBV7-2 and TRBJ2-7; possible D gene TRBD2, 6 bases. Trimming stripped 5 bases from V and 3 bases from J, with 14 bases between. CDR3 length: 14 residues. Germline V gives CDR1 SGHTA, CDR2 FQGNSA. CDR3 in DNA: TGTGCCAGCAGCAAGGGGCCGGGGGACTACGAGCAGTACTTC. Translation gives CASSKGPGDYEQYF.

The chain uses TRBV12-3 or TRBV12-4 and TRBJ1-3; D not resolved. The CDR3 is made up of 13 amino acids. Trimming left V 5 bases short and J 4 bases short, with 9 bases between. The CDR3, as DNA: TGTGCCAGCAGTAATACGGCGGGAAACACCATATATTTT. It specifies CASSNTAGNTIYF.

The chain has TRBV28 and TRBJ1-5, with D perhaps matching TRBD1 (5 bases). Trimming pared 5 bases from V and 6 bases from J, leaving 14 bases between. Per the germline V gene, CDR1 is MDHEN and CDR2 is SYDVKM. This CDR3 is 14 amino acids long. The CDR3 reads CASSPGGDAQPQHF. In DNA form, the CDR3 reads TGTGCCAGCAGTCCTGGGGGGGATGCTCAGCCCCAGCATTTT.

Concerning this clone itself: The same CDR3 arises from other DNA sequences in this sample as well. The rearrangement uses TRBV5-6 and TRBJ2-3; D is unresolved. Germline CDR1 is SGHDT and CDR2 is YYEEEE. V lost 0 bases to trimming and J lost 2 bases, with 7 bases between them. The CDR3 runs 14 residues. The CDR3 DNA sequence: TGTGCCAGCAGCTTGGGTGCGCACACAGATACGCAGTATTTT. It yields the protein CASSLGAHTDTQYF.

V usage is TRBV29-1 and J usage is TRBJ1-1; 7 nucleotides align to TRBD1. CDR3 length equals 16 residues. The germline V gene encodes CDR1 SQVTM and CDR2 ANQGSEA. Unmatched junction bases numbered 7, after V lost 0 bases and J lost 0 bases. The CDR3 region is CSVEDRAGTVNTEAFF. The CDR3, as DNA: TGCAGCGTTGAAGATCGGGCCGGGACAGTGAACACTGAAGCTTTCTTT.

The rearrangement uses TRBV3-1 (or the pseudogene TRBV3-2) and TRBJ2-7; D gene ambiguous. V was shortened by 2 bases and J by 2 bases, with 4 bases between the two germline ends. This CDR3 comprises 12 residues. Germline CDR1 is LGHDT and CDR2 is YNNKEL (reference sequence). The CDR3 protein is CASSQKTYEQYF. CDR3 DNA: TGTGCCAGCAGCCAAAAAACCTACGAGCAGTACTTC.

The chain carries TRBV2 and TRBJ2-3; 10 bases fit TRBD2. The CDR3 loop spans 13 amino acids. CDR1 is SNHLY and CDR2 is FYNNEI in the germline V gene. Losses at the gene ends were 10 bases for V and 6 bases for J; bases not matched to a gene: 7. The CDR3 DNA reads TGTGCCACAGCCCAGCGGGGGGGGGATACGCAGTATTTT. The encoded protein is CATAQRGGDTQYF.

The chain couples TRBV10-3 to TRBJ2-3; 9 bases map to TRBD2. Germline V gene lookup returns CDR1 ENHRY and CDR2 SYGVKD. CDR3 length: 14 amino acids. The V gene end was trimmed by 8 bases and the J gene end by 2 bases; junction bases not matched to a gene: 5. The CDR3 sequence: CAISLAGHTDTQYF. The CDR3 DNA reads TGTGCCATCTCGCTAGCGGGACACACAGATACGCAGTATTTT.

The chain couples TRBV30 to TRBJ2-1, with 9 bases matching TRBD2. Germline CDR1 is GTSNPN and CDR2 is SVGIG (reference sequence). The CDR3 covers 15 residues. V trimming: 0 bases; J trimming: 5 bases; junction bases outside the gene matches: 5. The CDR3: CAWSVLAGGHNEQFF. CDR3 nucleotides: TGTGCCTGGAGTGTACTGGCGGGGGGGCACAATGAGCAGTTCTTC.

The chain combines TRBV5-4 with TRBJ2-3; 7 nucleotides align to TRBD2. V was pared by 3 bases and J by 2 bases, with 6 bases of the junction left unmatched. Germline values: CDR1 SGHNT, CDR2 YYREEE (reference sequence). The CDR3 totals 15 residues. CDR3 region: CASSSGAGATDTQYF. The CDR3 DNA is TGTGCCAGCAGCTCCGGCGCGGGAGCCACAGATACGCAGTATTTT.

The chain is built from TRBV25-1 and TRBJ2-3, with D tentatively TRBD2 (6 bases). This CDR3 is 17 amino acids long. Trimming shortened V by 1 base and J by 6 bases, and 20 bases separated the two germline ends. Germline CDR1 reads MGHDK; CDR2 reads SYGVNS. The CDR3 reads CASSEWSSGGARDTQYF. The DNA for the CDR3 is TGTGCCAGCAGTGAATGGAGTAGCGGCGGGGCCAGGGATACGCAGTATTTT.